These T cell receptor beta chains were read from a single sample in a study of cytomegalovirus exposure and HLA in healthy donors. Only in-frame clones appear in the TCRdb table, and some are missing; sequencing was by immunoSEQ multiplex PCR. The data contain more than 85,000 clones, approximately 81% of them singletons. The sequencing sample was made of PBMCs. These receptor sequences come from a man aged 25-45 years in good health and CMV-seronegative. Each CDR3 is given with its conserved first and last residue. The order of the fields is D gene, V gene, J gene, clone size, CDR3 length, CDR3 DNA, CDR3 protein. A D gene is named only where the DNA matches it firmly. The listing skips clone size in some rows; elsewhere it reads once, few, many or a size class.

d_gene: NA
v_gene: TRBV28
j_gene: TRBJ1-4
abundance: NA
len: 15
CDR3nt: TGTGCCAGCAGGAGGACATTTCTTATAGTGGAAAAACTGTTTTTT
CDR3aa: CASRRTFLIVEKLFF

d_gene: NA
v_gene: TRBV2
j_gene: TRBJ1-1
abundance: NA
len: 13
CDR3nt: TGTGCCAGCAGTGAATGGCCCGAGGGTGAAGCTTTCTTT
CDR3aa: CASSEWPEGEAFF

d_gene: NA
v_gene: TRBV19
j_gene: TRBJ1-4
abundance: NA
len: 16
CDR3nt: TGTGCCAGTAGTATACGTACAGGGTTAATGGAGGAAAAACTGTTTTTT
CDR3aa: CASSIRTGLMEEKLFF

d_gene: TRBD1
v_gene: TRBV27
j_gene: TRBJ1-6
abundance: NA
len: 15
CDR3nt: TGTGCCAGCAGTTTAAAGGGGGCGCGAAATTCACCCCTCCACTTT
CDR3aa: CASSLKGARNSPLHF

d_gene: TRBD1
v_gene: TRBV6-1
j_gene: TRBJ1-1
abundance: few
len: 12
CDR3nt: TGTGCCAGCAGACTGATACAGGGGTTGGCTTTCTTT
CDR3aa: CASRLIQGLAFF

d_gene: NA
v_gene: TRBV6-5
j_gene: TRBJ2-3
abundance: NA
len: 14
CDR3nt: TGTGCCAGCAGCTCCAGGGGAGGCACAGATACGCAGTATTTT
CDR3aa: CASSSRGGTDTQYF

d_gene: NA
v_gene: TRBV20-1
j_gene: TRBJ1-1
abundance: few
len: 10
CDR3nt: TGCAGTGCAAAGGGAGCTGAAGCTTTCTTT
CDR3aa: CSAKGAEAFF

d_gene: TRBD2
v_gene: TRBV6-1
j_gene: TRBJ2-1
abundance: NA
len: 12
CDR3nt: TGTGCCAGCAGTGAGGGACTAAACGTGCAGTTCTTC
CDR3aa: CASSEGLNVQFF

d_gene: TRBD2
v_gene: TRBV30
j_gene: TRBJ2-3
abundance: once
len: 12
CDR3nt: TGTGCCTGGAGTCCGACTAGCGGGAGGTCTGCCTTT
CDR3aa: CAWSPTSGRSAF

d_gene: TRBD1
v_gene: TRBV6-5
j_gene: TRBJ1-2
abundance: few
len: 15
CDR3nt: TGTGCCAGCACCGCGGGACAGGGAACAATTTATGGCTACACCTTC
CDR3aa: CASTAGQGTIYGYTF

d_gene: TRBD1
v_gene: TRBV7-9
j_gene: TRBJ2-7
abundance: NA
len: 14
CDR3nt: TGTGCCAGCAGCGCGGACAGGGGGGCCTACGAGCAGTACTTC
CDR3aa: CASSADRGAYEQYF

d_gene: NA
v_gene: TRBV4-1
j_gene: TRBJ2-7
abundance: few
len: 14
CDR3nt: TGCGCCAGCAGCCAAGGTCTAGCCGGTAACGAGCAGTACTTC
CDR3aa: CASSQGLAGNEQYF

d_gene: NA
v_gene: TRBV7-9
j_gene: TRBJ2-7
abundance: NA
len: 13
CDR3nt: TGTGCCAGCAGCTTTGGGCAGACCTACGAGCAGTACTTC
CDR3aa: CASSFGQTYEQYF

d_gene: TRBD1
v_gene: TRBV6-6
j_gene: TRBJ1-1
abundance: once
len: 16
CDR3nt: TGTGCCAGCAGTTACGAGACAGGGGGCCTTAGGACTGAAGCTTTCTTT
CDR3aa: CASSYETGGLRTEAFF

d_gene: TRBD2
v_gene: TRBV7-7
j_gene: TRBJ2-1
abundance: NA
len: 21
CDR3nt: TGTGCCAGCAGCCCCGCCCGGTCGGCTAGCGGAGGGAGGGGTCTATACAATGAGCAGTTCTTC
CDR3aa: CASSPARSASGGRGLYNEQFF

d_gene: NA
v_gene: TRBV19
j_gene: TRBJ2-3
abundance: once
len: 15
CDR3nt: TGTGCCAGTAGTCTCGGACAGTTACCTTCAGATACGCAGTATTTT
CDR3aa: CASSLGQLPSDTQYF

d_gene: TRBD1
v_gene: TRBV4-1
j_gene: TRBJ1-1
abundance: NA
len: 15
CDR3nt: TGCGCCAGCAGCCAAGGGACAGGGTCGGACACTGAAGCTTTCTTT
CDR3aa: CASSQGTGSDTEAFF

d_gene: NA
v_gene: TRBV6-5
j_gene: TRBJ2-7
abundance: NA
len: 11
CDR3nt: TGTGCCAGCAGTAACGGCTACGAGCAGTACTTC
CDR3aa: CASSNGYEQYF

d_gene: NA
v_gene: TRBV7-2
j_gene: TRBJ2-7
abundance: NA
len: 12
CDR3nt: TGTGCCAGCAGCGTAGGAACGGGCGAGCAGTACTTC
CDR3aa: CASSVGTGEQYF